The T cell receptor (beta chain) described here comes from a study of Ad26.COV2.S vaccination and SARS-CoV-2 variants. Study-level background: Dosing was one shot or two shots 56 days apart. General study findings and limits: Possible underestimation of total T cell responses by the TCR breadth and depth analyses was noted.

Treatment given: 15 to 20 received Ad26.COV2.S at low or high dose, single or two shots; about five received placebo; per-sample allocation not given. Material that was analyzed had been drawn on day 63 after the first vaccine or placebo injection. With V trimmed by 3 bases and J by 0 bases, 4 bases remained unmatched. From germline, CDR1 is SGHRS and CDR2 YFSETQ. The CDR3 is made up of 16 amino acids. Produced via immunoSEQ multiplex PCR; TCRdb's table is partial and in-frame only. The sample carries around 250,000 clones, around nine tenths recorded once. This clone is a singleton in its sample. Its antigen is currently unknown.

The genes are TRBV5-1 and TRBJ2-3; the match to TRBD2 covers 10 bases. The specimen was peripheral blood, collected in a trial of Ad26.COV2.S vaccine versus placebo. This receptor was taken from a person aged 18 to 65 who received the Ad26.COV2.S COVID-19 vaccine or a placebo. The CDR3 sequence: CASSSLTSGSTDTQYF. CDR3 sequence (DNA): TGCGCCAGCAGCTCCCTGACTAGCGGGAGCACAGATACGCAGTATTTT.